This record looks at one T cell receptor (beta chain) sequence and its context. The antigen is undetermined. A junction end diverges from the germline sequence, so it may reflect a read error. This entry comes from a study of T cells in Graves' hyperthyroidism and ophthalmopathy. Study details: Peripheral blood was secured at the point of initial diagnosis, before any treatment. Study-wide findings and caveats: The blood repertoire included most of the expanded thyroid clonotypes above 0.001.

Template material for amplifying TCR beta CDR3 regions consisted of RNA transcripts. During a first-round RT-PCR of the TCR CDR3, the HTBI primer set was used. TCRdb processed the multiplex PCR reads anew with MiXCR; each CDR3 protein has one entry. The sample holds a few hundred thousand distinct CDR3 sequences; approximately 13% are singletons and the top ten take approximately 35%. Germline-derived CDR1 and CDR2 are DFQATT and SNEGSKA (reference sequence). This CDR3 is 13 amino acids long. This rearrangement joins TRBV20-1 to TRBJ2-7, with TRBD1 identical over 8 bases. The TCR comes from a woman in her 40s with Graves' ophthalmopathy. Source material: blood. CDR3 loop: CSVEGTGSYAQYF. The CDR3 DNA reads TGCAGCGTTGAAGGGACAGGTTCCTACGCGCAGTACTTC.